Below, one TCR beta chain is given with its context. This clone's antigen is unknown. No base quality values were provided; no much bigger clone lies one nucleotide off. The sample originates from a study of shared clonotypes between healthy human individuals (dated by TCRdb to 2018 to 2021). Turning to the overall study: The cohort included three men and a couple of women between 18 and 49 years of age. Between about 0.94 and 8.9 billion PBMCs per donor were obtained by leukapheresis. Libraries were prepared and TCR repertoires were sequenced by different laboratories using diverse techniques, in order to increase sequencing depth and limit assay-specific biases. To estimate repertoire size and how much clonotype sharing occurs between individuals, the study deeply sequenced the blood TCR repertoires of 4 to 6 healthy adults. For each donor, CD4 naive and CD4 memory were each run on three plates, CD8 naive on two plates, and CD8 memory on one plate. The investigation overall reported the following: Incomplete sequencing was indicated by rarefaction of sorted-subset datasets, despite the large sequencing depth. Naive subsets generally had larger estimated clonotype richness than memory subsets did. Compared with non-shared clonotypes, clonotypes shared by all four sorted-subset donors had higher generation probabilities. Because the study included a small number of donors, the genetic and exposure-history diversity represented was limited. Only blood was sampled, and tissue TCR repertoires likely differ from those in blood. When a handful of donors were compared, the shared fraction of clonotypes was around 5% for naive CD4, less than 4% for naive CD8, about 2.5% for memory CD4, and 0.35% to 0.4% for memory CD8. Based on pairwise subsampling, the degree of clonotype sharing among donors was expected to be affected by sequencing depth.

Using the deep immunoSEQ assay, TCR CDR3 regions were amplified from genomic DNA by multiplex PCR. Extracted genomic DNA from each cell subset was distributed evenly across all wells of several immunoSEQ 96-well plates, and each plate was treated as a replicate. For sorted subsets, roughly 200 ng genomic DNA, equal to some 30,000 T cell genomes, was loaded into each replicate PCR. The purified libraries were quantified using a Qubit 3.0 fluorometer, sized with a Bioanalyzer 2100, and then quantified again using the KAPA Library Quantification kit. A separate single-read 150-cycle Illumina NextSeq 550 flow cell was used to sequence each immunoSEQ 96-well plate. Turning to the authors' computational methods: The immunoSEQ output contained only junctional sequences without quality scores, so filtering could not match that applied to full-length reads. To assign V/J genes and CDR3, sequences were annotated against IMGT germline references using PyIR, a Python wrapper for IgBLAST v1.9. Reads with weak V/J assignments (E-value above 1e-6), missing CDR3, stop codons, out-of-frame junctions, or ambiguous translated residues were removed. A V3J clonotype was defined by an identical inferred V gene, J gene, and CDR3 amino acid sequence. Percentage overlap between repertoires was calculated by dividing the number of shared unique clonotypes by the size of the smaller repertoire. Repertoire richness was assessed with RTK rarefaction, the Chao1 estimator, and Recon v2.1 estimates of unobserved clonotypes. Generation probabilities were computed with OLGA for all TCRbeta clonotypes obtained by the gDNA method from several donors. TCRdb's version of the immuneACCESS table is confined to in-frame rearrangements and falls short of the full clone set. An unresolved V gene accounts for under half of the shortfall where checked; the remainder is of unknown origin. V, J and clone size reflect that table, while D and trimming were determined from the DNA. In this sample the table shows 500,000 to 700,000 clones, roughly 95% of which occur a single time. The ten largest clones take up around 0.11% of the sample.

CD8 naive samples were obtained by positive selection for CCR7 among CD45RO-negative cells, yielding a CD45RA+CCR7+ population from which TemRA cells were excluded. Healthy HIV-negative adults with no recently reported acute infections or vaccinations were included as donors. Only Caucasian adults living in Nashville, Tennessee, USA were represented among the donors. Blood was collected by leukapheresis, and PBMCs were isolated by Ficoll-Histopaque density gradient centrifugation and then cryopreserved in liquid nitrogen vapor phase. Analytical flow cytometry was used to check the purity and quantity of each magnetically sorted T cell population. From each sorted fraction, genomic DNA was isolated and quantified by UV absorbance on a Nanodrop 2000c. From a lookup of the germline V gene, CDR1 and CDR2 are SGHAT and FQNNGV. Spanning cysteine to phenylalanine, the CDR3 consists of 17 amino acids. CDR3 DNA is the only sequence kept; it has 51 bases, read in frame from the first base. V ends up 5 bases short and J 7 bases short, with an unmatched junction base count of 12.

This chain joins TRBV11-2 to TRBJ2-2, with 11 middle bases fitting TRBD2. The sequence was collected from a woman in her twenties or thirties in good health. Material for sequencing was naive CD8+ T cells sorted from blood. The cell subset or site label, as the study defines it: CD45RA+CCR7+. The DNA sequence reads TGTGCCAGCAGCCCATTCCTAGCGGGAGGTTTTAACGGGGAGCTGTTTTTT. Translated, it gives CASSPFLAGGFNGELFF.